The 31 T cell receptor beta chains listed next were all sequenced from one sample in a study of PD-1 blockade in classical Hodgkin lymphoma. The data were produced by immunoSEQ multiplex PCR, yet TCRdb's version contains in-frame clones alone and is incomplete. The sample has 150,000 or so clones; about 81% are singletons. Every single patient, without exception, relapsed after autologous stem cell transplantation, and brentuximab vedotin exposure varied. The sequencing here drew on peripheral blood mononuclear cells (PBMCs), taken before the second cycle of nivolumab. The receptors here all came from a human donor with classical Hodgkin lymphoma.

CDR3 coding DNA: TGTGCCAGCACCCCGTGGGGGGCCAATGAGCAGTTCTTC. Its translation: CASTPWGANEQFF. The V gene is TRBV11-2, the J gene TRBJ2-1, with D possibly called TRBD1 or TRBD2 (6 bases each). V was clipped by 7 bases and J by 6 bases, with 13 bases between them. CDR3 length: 13 amino acids. The germline gives CDR1 SGHAT, CDR2 FQNNGV.

The CDR3 spells CASSSLTGSYNSPLHF. The CDR3 nucleotides are TGTGCCAGCAGTTCGCTCACAGGCTCCTATAATTCACCCCTCCACTTT. The J gene is TRBJ1-6, the V gene TRBV6-6; possible D gene TRBD1, 5 bases. Germline assignment: CDR1 MNHNY and CDR2 SVGAGI (reference sequence). Trimming shortened V by 4 bases and J by 0 bases, and 10 bases separated the two germline ends. There are 16 residues in the CDR3.

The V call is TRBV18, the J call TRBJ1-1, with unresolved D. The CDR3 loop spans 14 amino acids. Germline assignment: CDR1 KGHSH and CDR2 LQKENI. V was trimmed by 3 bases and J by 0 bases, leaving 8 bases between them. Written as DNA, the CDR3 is TGTGCCAGCTCACCCCGGCAGATGAACACTGAAGCTTTCTTT. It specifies CASSPRQMNTEAFF.

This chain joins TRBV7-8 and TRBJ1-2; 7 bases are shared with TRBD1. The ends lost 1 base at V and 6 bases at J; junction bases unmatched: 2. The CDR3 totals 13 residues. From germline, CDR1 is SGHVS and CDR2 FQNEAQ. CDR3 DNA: TGTGCCAGCAGCTTAGGACAGGGTAATGGCTACACCTTC. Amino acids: CASSLGQGNGYTF.

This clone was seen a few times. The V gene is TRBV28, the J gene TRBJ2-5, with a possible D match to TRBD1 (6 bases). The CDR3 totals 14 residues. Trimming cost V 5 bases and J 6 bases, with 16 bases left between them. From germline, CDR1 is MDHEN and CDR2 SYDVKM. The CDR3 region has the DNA TGTGCCAGCAGTGTACCCGGGACAATCAAGACCCAGTACTTC. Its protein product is CASSVPGTIKTQYF.

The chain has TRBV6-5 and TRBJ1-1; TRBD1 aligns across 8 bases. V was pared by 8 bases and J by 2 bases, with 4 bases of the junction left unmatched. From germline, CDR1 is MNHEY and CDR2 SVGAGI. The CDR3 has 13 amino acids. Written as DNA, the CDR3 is TGTGCCAGCCGCAGGGGGCAAAACACTGAAGCTTTCTTT. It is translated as CASRRGQNTEAFF.

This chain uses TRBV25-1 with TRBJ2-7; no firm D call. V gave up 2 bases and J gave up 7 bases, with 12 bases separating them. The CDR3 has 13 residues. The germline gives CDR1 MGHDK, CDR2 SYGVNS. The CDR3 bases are TGTGCCAGCAGTGAACCCCCTCTATGGGAGCAGTACTTC. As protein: CASSEPPLWEQYF.

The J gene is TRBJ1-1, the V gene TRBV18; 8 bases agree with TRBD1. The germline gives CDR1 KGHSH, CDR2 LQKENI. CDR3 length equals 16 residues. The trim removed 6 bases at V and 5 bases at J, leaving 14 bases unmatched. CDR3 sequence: CASSQTGDGGVTEAFF. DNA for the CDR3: TGTGCCAGCTCGCAGACAGGGGACGGAGGGGTGACTGAAGCTTTCTTT.

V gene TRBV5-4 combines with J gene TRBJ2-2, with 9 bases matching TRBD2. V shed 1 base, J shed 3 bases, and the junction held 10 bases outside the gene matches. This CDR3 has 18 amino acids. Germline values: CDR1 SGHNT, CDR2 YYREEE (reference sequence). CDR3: CASSLSVSGSGYTGELFF. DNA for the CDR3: TGTGCCAGCAGCTTGAGCGTTAGCGGGAGCGGGTACACCGGGGAGCTGTTTTTT.

The CDR3 here is CASSRVLTDTQYF. CDR3 DNA: TGTGCCAGCAGTCGCGTCCTCACAGATACGCAGTATTTT. The genes are TRBV5-4 and TRBJ2-3; D is unresolved. V lost 5 bases to trimming and J lost 2 bases, with 9 bases between them. The CDR3 totals 13 residues. Germline CDR1 is SGHNT and CDR2 is YYREEE (reference sequence).

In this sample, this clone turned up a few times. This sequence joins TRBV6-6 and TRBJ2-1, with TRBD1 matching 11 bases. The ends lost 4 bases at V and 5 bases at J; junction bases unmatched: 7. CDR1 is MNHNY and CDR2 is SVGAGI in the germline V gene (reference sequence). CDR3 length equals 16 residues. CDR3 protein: CASSSPGQGANNEQFF. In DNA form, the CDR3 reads TGTGCCAGCAGTTCTCCTGGACAGGGGGCAAACAATGAGCAGTTCTTC.

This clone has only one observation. DNA for the CDR3: TGTGCCAGCAGTCCCTCGGTGAGGCTAGCGGGAGACGCCAAGCAGTACTTC. Amino acids: CASSPSVRLAGDAKQYF. This sequence joins TRBV27 and TRBJ2-7, with TRBD2 matching over 10 bases. This CDR3 region has 17 residues. V gave up 5 bases and J gave up 8 bases; unmatched junction bases: 18. Per germline, CDR1 MNHEY and CDR2 SMNVEV (reference sequence).

CDR3 in amino acids: CASKAGTGKDNEQFF. In nucleotides, the CDR3 is TGCGCCAGCAAAGCCGGGACAGGGAAGGACAATGAGCAGTTCTTC. This chain uses TRBV4-3 with TRBJ2-1, with TRBD1 matching 9 bases. The CDR3 consists of 15 residues. The trim removed 7 bases at V and 5 bases at J, leaving 9 bases unmatched. Germline CDR1 and CDR2: LGHNA and YSLEER.

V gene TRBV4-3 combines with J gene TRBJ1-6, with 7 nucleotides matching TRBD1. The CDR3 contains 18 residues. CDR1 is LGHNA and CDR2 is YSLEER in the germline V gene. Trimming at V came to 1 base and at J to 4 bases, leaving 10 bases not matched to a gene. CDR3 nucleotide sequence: TGCGCCAGCAGCCAAGGACGTCTCGGGACAGCTTATAATTCACCCCTCCACTTT. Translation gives CASSQGRLGTAYNSPLHF.

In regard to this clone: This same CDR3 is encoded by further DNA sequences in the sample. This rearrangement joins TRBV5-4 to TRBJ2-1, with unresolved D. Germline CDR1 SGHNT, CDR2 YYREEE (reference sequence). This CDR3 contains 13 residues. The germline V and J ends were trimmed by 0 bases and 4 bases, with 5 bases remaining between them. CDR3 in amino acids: CASSLGQYNEQFF. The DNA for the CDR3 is TGTGCCAGCAGCTTGGGGCAGTACAATGAGCAGTTCTTC. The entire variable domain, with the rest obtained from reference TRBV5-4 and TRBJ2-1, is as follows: ETGVTQSPTHLIKTRGQQVTLRCSSQSGHNTVSWYQQALGQGPQFIFQYYREEENGRGNFPPRFSGLQFPNYSSELNVNALELDDSALYLCASSLGQYNEQFFGPGTRLTVL.

The CDR3: CASRGTSTDTQYF. Written as DNA, the CDR3 is TGTGCCAGCAGGGGGACTAGCACAGATACGCAGTATTTT. The genes are TRBV28 and TRBJ2-3; D possibly corresponds to TRBD2 (6 bases). Germline CDR1 reads MDHEN; CDR2 reads SYDVKM. CDR3 length equals 13 residues. V gave up 6 bases and J gave up 0 bases, with 7 bases separating them.

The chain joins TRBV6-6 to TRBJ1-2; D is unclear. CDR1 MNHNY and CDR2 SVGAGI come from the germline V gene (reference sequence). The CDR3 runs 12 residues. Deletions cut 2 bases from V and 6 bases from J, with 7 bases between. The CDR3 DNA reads TGTGCCAGCAGTTACCGGGAGGATGGCTACACCTTC. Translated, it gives CASSYREDGYTF.

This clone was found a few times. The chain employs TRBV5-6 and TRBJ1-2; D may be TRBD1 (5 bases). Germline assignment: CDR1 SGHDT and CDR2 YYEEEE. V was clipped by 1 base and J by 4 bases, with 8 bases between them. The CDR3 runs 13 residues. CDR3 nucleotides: TGTGCCAGCAGCTTGACAGGTCGCTATGGCTACACCTTC. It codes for CASSLTGRYGYTF.

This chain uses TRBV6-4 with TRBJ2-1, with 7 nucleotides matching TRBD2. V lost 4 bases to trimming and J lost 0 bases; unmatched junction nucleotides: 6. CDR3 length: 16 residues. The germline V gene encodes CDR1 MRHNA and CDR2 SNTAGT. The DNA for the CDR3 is TGTGCCAGCAGTGGCGAAAGCGGGGTCTCCTACAATGAGCAGTTCTTC. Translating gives CASSGESGVSYNEQFF.

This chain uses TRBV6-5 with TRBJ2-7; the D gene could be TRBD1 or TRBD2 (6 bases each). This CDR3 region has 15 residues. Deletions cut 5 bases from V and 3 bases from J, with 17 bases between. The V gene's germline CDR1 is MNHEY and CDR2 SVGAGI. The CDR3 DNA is TGTGCCAGCAGTCCACAGGGCGGGACCTTCTACGAGCAGTACTTC. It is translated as CASSPQGGTFYEQYF.

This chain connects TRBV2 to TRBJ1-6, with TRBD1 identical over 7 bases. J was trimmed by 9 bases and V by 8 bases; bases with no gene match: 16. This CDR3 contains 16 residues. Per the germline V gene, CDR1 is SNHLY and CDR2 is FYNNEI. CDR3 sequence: CASLKNRGVGSSPLHF. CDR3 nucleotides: TGTGCCAGCCTAAAAAACAGGGGAGTCGGTAGTTCACCCCTCCACTTT.

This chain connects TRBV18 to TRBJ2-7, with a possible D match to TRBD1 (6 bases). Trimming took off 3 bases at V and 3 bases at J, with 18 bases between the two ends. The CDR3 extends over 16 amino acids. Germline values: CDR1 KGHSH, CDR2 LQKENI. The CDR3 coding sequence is TGTGCCAGCTCACCCCCCGTCAGGGGCTTAAACTACGAGCAGTACTTC. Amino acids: CASSPPVRGLNYEQYF.

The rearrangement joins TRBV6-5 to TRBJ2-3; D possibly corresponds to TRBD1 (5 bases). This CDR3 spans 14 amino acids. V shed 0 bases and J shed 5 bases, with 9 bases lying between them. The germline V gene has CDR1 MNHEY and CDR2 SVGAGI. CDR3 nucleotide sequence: TGTGCCAGCAGTTACTCGATGGACATAGATACGCAGTATTTT. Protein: CASSYSMDIDTQYF.

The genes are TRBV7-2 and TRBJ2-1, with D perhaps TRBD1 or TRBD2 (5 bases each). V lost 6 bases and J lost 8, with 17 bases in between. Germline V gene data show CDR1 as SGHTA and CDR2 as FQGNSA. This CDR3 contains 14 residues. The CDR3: CASRTGTETHEQFF. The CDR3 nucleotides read TGTGCCAGCAGGACCGGGACGGAGACCCATGAGCAGTTCTTC.

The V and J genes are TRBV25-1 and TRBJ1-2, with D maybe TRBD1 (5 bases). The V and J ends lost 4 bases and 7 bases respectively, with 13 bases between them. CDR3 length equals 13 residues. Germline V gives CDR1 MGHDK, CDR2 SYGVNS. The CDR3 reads CASSVAPGAGYTF. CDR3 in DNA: TGTGCCAGCAGTGTAGCCCCCGGGGCTGGCTACACCTTC.

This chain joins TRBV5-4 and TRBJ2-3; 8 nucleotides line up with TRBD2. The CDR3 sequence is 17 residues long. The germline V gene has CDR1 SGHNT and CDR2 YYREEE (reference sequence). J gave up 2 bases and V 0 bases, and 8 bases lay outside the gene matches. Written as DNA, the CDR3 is TGTGCCAGCAGCTTGGGGACTAGCACCCTCAACACAGATACGCAGTATTTT. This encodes CASSLGTSTLNTDTQYF.

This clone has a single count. CDR3 loop: CASSLTGTYEQYF. In DNA form, the CDR3 reads TGTGCCAGCAGTTTGACAGGGACCTACGAGCAGTACTTC. The chain is built from TRBV6-5 and TRBJ2-7, with TRBD1 matching 7 bases. The CDR3 covers 13 residues. Germline values: CDR1 MNHEY, CDR2 SVGAGI. J lost 2 bases, V lost 4 bases, and 2 bases had no gene match.

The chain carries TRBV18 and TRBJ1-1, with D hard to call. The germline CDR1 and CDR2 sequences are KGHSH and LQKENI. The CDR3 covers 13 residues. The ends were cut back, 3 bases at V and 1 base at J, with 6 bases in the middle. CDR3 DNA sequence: TGTGCCAGCTCACCTCTTTCGAACACTGAAGCTTTCTTT. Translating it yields CASSPLSNTEAFF.

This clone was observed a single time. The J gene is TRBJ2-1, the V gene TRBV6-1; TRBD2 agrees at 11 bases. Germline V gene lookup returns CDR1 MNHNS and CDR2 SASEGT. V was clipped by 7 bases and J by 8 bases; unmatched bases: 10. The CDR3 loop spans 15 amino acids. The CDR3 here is CASTRVELAGDEQFF. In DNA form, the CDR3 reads TGTGCCAGCACCCGTGTGGAACTAGCGGGAGATGAGCAGTTCTTC.

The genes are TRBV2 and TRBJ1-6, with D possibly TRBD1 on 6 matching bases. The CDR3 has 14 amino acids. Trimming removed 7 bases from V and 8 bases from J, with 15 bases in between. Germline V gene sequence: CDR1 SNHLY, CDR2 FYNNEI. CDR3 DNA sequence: TGTGCCAGCACCCCGGGACAAAGCTATTCACCCCTCCACTTT. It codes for CASTPGQSYSPLHF.

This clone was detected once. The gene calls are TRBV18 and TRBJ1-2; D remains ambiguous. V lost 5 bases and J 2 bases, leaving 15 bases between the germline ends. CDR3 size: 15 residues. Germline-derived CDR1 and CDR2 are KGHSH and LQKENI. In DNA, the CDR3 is TGTGCCAGCTCAGGGAGTCTAGCACGGAACTATGGCTACACCTTC. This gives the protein CASSGSLARNYGYTF.